The rows below give T cell receptor beta chains drawn from one sample of a study of blood T cell repertoires in COVID-19. The repertoire was sequenced with immunoSEQ multiplex PCR; TCRdb's copy has only in-frame clones and lacks some. This sample has approximately 150,000 clones, with around nine tenths found just once. The sequencing input was peripheral blood. The source of these receptors is a woman between 45 and 65 years old with active or convalescent COVID-19. The CDR3 runs from the conserved cysteine through the conserved F or W. Fields, in order: clone size, V gene, D gene, J gene, CDR3 protein, CDR3 DNA. A D gene is named only where the DNA matches it firmly. Size is stated for part of the rows, as once, few or many counts, or as a class when the clone is expanded.

>NA|TRBV18|TRBD1|TRBJ2-7
CASSPGQGSYEQYF
TGTGCCAGCTCACCGGGACAGGGTTCCTACGAGCAGTACTTC
>NA|TRBV5-1|TRBD2|TRBJ2-1
CASSPDLVGGTSGLYNEQFF
TGCGCCAGCAGCCCCGATCTAGTTGGGGGGACTAGCGGGCTTTACAATGAGCAGTTCTTC
>NA|TRBV4-3|NA|TRBJ1-6
CASSQDTGNSPLHF
TGCGCCAGCAGCCAAGATACAGGGAATTCACCCCTCCACTTT
>once|TRBV6-2/TRBV6-3|TRBD2|TRBJ2-7
CASSYTSETYEQYF
TGTGCCAGCAGTTACACTAGCGAGACCTACGAGCAGTACTTC
>NA|TRBV2|NA|TRBJ1-1
CASSEYAGNTEAFF
TGTGCCAGCAGTGAGTATGCGGGGAACACTGAAGCTTTCTTT
>NA|TRBV30|NA|TRBJ1-6
CAWSPSNSPLHF
TGTGCCTGGAGTCCGTCTAATTCACCCCTCCACTTT
>NA|TRBV7-3|NA|TRBJ2-3
CASSLGLNSDTQYF
TGTGCCAGCAGCCTCGGACTGAACTCAGATACGCAGTATTTT
>NA|TRBV5-1|NA|TRBJ1-3
CASSPGSSGNTIYF
TGCGCCAGCAGTCCAGGGTCCTCTGGAAACACCATATATTTT
>NA|TRBV6-6|TRBD1|TRBJ1-5
CASSYVGGGYQPQHF
TGTGCCAGCAGTTACGTAGGGGGCGGGTATCAGCCCCAGCATTTT
>NA|TRBV28|TRBD2|TRBJ2-2
CASRTPASGTGELFF
TGTGCCAGTAGGACGCCGGCTAGCGGCACCGGGGAGCTGTTTTTT
>NA|TRBV6-5|NA|TRBJ1-2
CASSYRLNRNYGYTF
TGTGCCAGCAGTTATCGACTTAACCGTAACTATGGCTACACCTTC
>NA|TRBV7-2|NA|TRBJ2-7
CASSFASSYEQYF
TGTGCCAGCAGCTTCGCCAGCTCCTACGAGCAGTACTTC
>few|TRBV5-1|NA|TRBJ2-7
CASSLTGSAYEQYF
TGCGCCAGCAGCTTGACAGGTTCTGCCTACGAGCAGTACTTC
>NA|TRBV5-1|TRBD2|TRBJ2-3
CASSLASGRMGTDTQYF
TGCGCCAGCAGCTTGGCGAGCGGGAGAATGGGGACAGATACGCAGTATTTT
>NA|TRBV15|TRBD2|TRBJ2-5
CATSRTGLAGQETQYF
TGTGCCACCAGCAGAACGGGACTAGCGGGGCAAGAGACCCAGTACTTC
>NA|TRBV2|TRBD1|TRBJ2-2
CASSKDRGGTGELFF
TGTGCCAGCAGTAAGGACAGGGGAGGCACCGGGGAGCTGTTTTTT
>NA|TRBV7-9|TRBD1|TRBJ1-4
CASSGPGGESEKLFF
TGTGCCAGCAGCGGCCCAGGGGGTGAAAGTGAAAAACTGTTTTTT
>NA|TRBV11-2|NA|TRBJ1-2
CASSSLGVRYGYTF
TGTGCCAGCAGCTCATTAGGGGTTCGCTATGGCTACACCTTC
>NA|TRBV3-1/TRBV3-2|TRBD2|TRBJ2-7
CASSQGSGGAYEQYF
TGTGCCAGCAGCCAAGGTAGCGGGGGGGCCTACGAGCAGTACTTC
>NA|TRBV27|TRBD2|TRBJ2-1
CASSLPGLAGIVHEQFF
TGTGCCAGCAGTTTACCGGGACTAGCGGGAATAGTACATGAGCAGTTCTTC
>once|TRBV6-6|TRBD1|TRBJ1-1
CASTPDAGGRRAFF
TGTGCCAGCACACCGGACGCAGGGGGGCGTCGAGCTTTCTTT
>NA|TRBV4-1|NA|TRBJ1-5
CASSQDLGRESQPQHF
TGCGCCAGCAGCCAAGATCTAGGGAGGGAGAGTCAGCCCCAGCATTTT
>NA|TRBV9|TRBD2|TRBJ2-3
CASSVAGRGGTDTQYF
TGTGCCAGCAGCGTAGCAGGGCGGGGGGGCACAGATACGCAGTATTTT
>NA|TRBV11-3|TRBD1|TRBJ1-1
CASSLTGVNTEAFF
TGTGCCAGCAGCTTGACAGGGGTGAACACTGAAGCTTTCTTT
>NA|TRBV2|NA|TRBJ2-3
CASRAGDTQYF
TGTGCCAGCAGGGCTGGAGATACGCAGTATTTT
>NA|TRBV5-8|TRBD1|TRBJ2-3
CASSTGQGEGDTQYF
TGTGCCAGCAGCACGGGACAGGGCGAGGGGGATACGCAGTATTTT
>NA|TRBV3-1/TRBV3-2|NA|TRBJ2-7
CASSQDLREQYF
TGTGCCAGCAGCCAAGATTTACGGGAGCAGTACTTC
>NA|TRBV19|TRBD1|TRBJ1-2
CASDGTDGYTF
TGTGCCAGTGATGGGACAGATGGCTACACCTTC
>NA|TRBV5-1|TRBD1|TRBJ2-7
CASSKDRAIEQYF
TGCGCCAGCAGCAAGGACAGGGCGATTGAGCAGTACTTC
>NA|TRBV3-1/TRBV3-2|TRBD2|TRBJ2-7
CASSRVAGVISYEQYF
TGTGCCAGCAGCCGAGTAGCGGGAGTGATCTCCTACGAGCAGTACTTC
>once|TRBV5-5|NA|TRBJ1-1
CASSLYLPGAEAFF
TGTGCCAGCAGCTTGTATCTCCCGGGAGCAGAAGCTTTCTTT
>NA|TRBV2|TRBD1|TRBJ2-5
CATQKQGLRETQYF
TGTGCCACCCAGAAACAGGGGTTGCGGGAGACCCAGTACTTC
>NA|TRBV5-4|NA|TRBJ2-7
CATQDRSYEQYF
TGTGCCACTCAAGACAGGAGCTACGAGCAGTACTTC
>NA|TRBV28|NA|TRBJ2-7
CASSIPDSSYEQYF
TGTGCCAGCAGTATACCGGACAGTTCCTACGAGCAGTACTTC
>NA|TRBV7-8|TRBD2|TRBJ2-2
CASSLVSGALSGELFF
TGTGCCAGCAGCTTAGTAAGCGGGGCCCTCTCCGGGGAGCTGTTTTTT
>NA|TRBV7-6|NA|TRBJ2-7
CASSLNRFDRPYEQYF
TGTGCCAGCAGCTTAAATCGTTTTGACAGACCCTACGAGCAGTACTTC
>NA|TRBV27|TRBD1|TRBJ1-5
CASSYASGGGQPQHF
TGTGCCAGCAGTTATGCCTCAGGGGGCGGGCAGCCCCAGCATTTT
>NA|TRBV5-6|NA|TRBJ2-5
CASSTDRETQYF
TGTGCCAGCAGCACTGATCGGGAGACCCAGTACTTC
>once|TRBV5-1|TRBD1|TRBJ1-1
CASSTGQGFMNTEAFF
TGCGCCAGCAGCACGGGACAGGGCTTTATGAACACTGAAGCTTTCTTT